A single sample is the source of the 21 T cell receptor beta chains below, sequenced in a study of OX40 agonist ivuxolimab in advanced cancers. The assay was immunoSEQ multiplex PCR, and TCRdb's table has in-frame clones only and misses some. This sample has 50,000 to 75,000 clones; less than 90% occur once, and the top ten carry 0.55%. Sample: CD4+ or CD8+ T cells sorted from blood, taken in a trial of the OX40 agonist ivuxolimab. These receptors were obtained from an adult with an advanced solid tumor such as melanoma, head and neck, liver or kidney cancer.

The rearrangement joins TRBV7-6 to TRBJ2-7, with 8 nucleotides matching TRBD2. Germline trimming cut 1 base from V and 2 bases from J; bases unmatched to any gene: 7. The CDR3 covers 16 residues. The V gene's germline CDR1 is SGHVS and CDR2 FNYEAQ. The CDR3 DNA reads as TGTGCCAGCAGCTTAGACGGGACTAGTGGGACCTACGAGCAGTACTTC. Protein: CASSLDGTSGTYEQYF.

The chain employs TRBV19 and TRBJ1-1, with 7 bases fitting TRBD1. V gave up 6 bases and J gave up 0 bases; unmatched junction bases: 7. CDR1 and CDR2 (germline): LNHDA, SQIVND (reference sequence). This CDR3 is 15 amino acids long. The CDR3: CASRAGTALNTEAFF. The CDR3 nucleotides read TGTGCCAGTAGAGCCGGGACAGCATTGAACACTGAAGCTTTCTTT.

The chain employs TRBV7-8 and TRBJ1-3, with a possible D match to TRBD1 (6 bases). The V end was cut by 1 base, the J end by 0 bases, with 16 bases between. From germline, CDR1 is SGHVS and CDR2 FQNEAQ. The CDR3 sequence is 18 residues long. The CDR3 sequence: CASSLVRRGRLSGNTIYF. The CDR3 DNA reads TGTGCCAGCAGCTTAGTGAGGCGGGGGCGCCTCTCTGGAAACACCATATATTTT.

This rearrangement joins TRBV27 to TRBJ2-1, with TRBD2 as a possible D gene (6 bases). The CDR3 contains 14 residues. Germline loops: CDR1 MNHEY, CDR2 SMNVEV (reference sequence). V was pared by 6 bases and J by 4 bases, with 13 bases between. The CDR3 is CASRGGAGYNEQFF. CDR3 sequence (DNA): TGTGCCAGCAGAGGAGGGGCAGGATACAATGAGCAGTTCTTC.

This sequence joins TRBV7-2 and TRBJ2-2, with D possibly TRBD1 on 5 matching bases. CDR1 is SGHTA, CDR2 FQGNSA, per germline. V was trimmed by 5 bases and J by 0 bases, leaving 10 bases between them. This CDR3 is built from 15 residues. Here the CDR3 reads CASSRGHANTGELFF. Written as DNA, the CDR3 is TGTGCCAGCAGCCGAGGACACGCGAACACCGGGGAGCTGTTTTTT.

The chain has TRBV21-1 and TRBJ2-3; the table names TRBD1, a call not compared with the DNA. TRBV21-1 is a listed pseudogene. This CDR3 has 18 amino acids. Written as DNA, the CDR3 is TGTGCCAGCAGCAAATGCGACAGGGGGGAGACAGGCACAGATACGCAGTATTTT. Its protein product is CASSKCDRGETGTDTQYF.

The chain recombines TRBV10-3 with TRBJ2-5, with TRBD2 identical over 11 bases. There are 16 residues in the CDR3. V gave up 0 bases and J gave up 2 bases; unmatched junction bases: 2. Germline CDR1 ENHRY, CDR2 SYGVKD. CDR3 loop: CAISESSGRGQETQYF. CDR3 coding DNA: TGTGCCATCAGTGAGTCTAGCGGGAGGGGACAAGAGACCCAGTACTTC.

The rearrangement joins TRBV9 to TRBJ2-1, with a weak D call TRBD1 (5 bases). This CDR3 has 13 residues. From germline, CDR1 is SGDLS and CDR2 YYNGEE. V lost 0 bases and J lost 9, with 10 bases in between. CDR3 residues: CASSVGPDSEQFF. For the CDR3, the DNA is TGTGCCAGCAGCGTAGGCCCAGACAGTGAGCAGTTCTTC.

This chain connects TRBV27 to TRBJ2-5, with D perhaps TRBD2 (6 bases). Between the trimmed V and J ends, which lost 0 bases and 5 bases, there was a span of 13 bases. The germline V gene encodes CDR1 MNHEY and CDR2 SMNVEV (reference sequence). The CDR3 extends over 15 amino acids. The CDR3 DNA reads TGTGCCAGCAGTTTATCGCGGCTAGCGATGGAGACCCAGTACTTC. It specifies CASSLSRLAMETQYF.

The chain couples TRBV28 to TRBJ1-1; TRBD1 agrees at 8 bases. In germline, CDR1 is MDHEN, CDR2 SYDVKM. With 3 bases clipped from V and 10 bases from J, the junction kept 4 bases outside the gene matches. This CDR3 comprises 12 residues. DNA for the CDR3: TGTGCCAGCAGTTTGTTCAGGGGGCTAGCTTTCTTT. This gives the protein CASSLFRGLAFF.

The V and J genes are TRBV11-2 and TRBJ2-7, with 10 bases lining up with TRBD1. CDR1 and CDR2 from the germline V gene are SGHAT and FQNNGV. J was trimmed by 3 bases and V by 5 bases; bases with no gene match: 4. The CDR3 length is 14 residues. The CDR3 DNA is TGTGCCAGCAGCCTCGGACAGGGGGGCTACGAGCAGTACTTC. Residues: CASSLGQGGYEQYF.

The chain couples TRBV30 to TRBJ1-1; weak D call: TRBD1 (6 bases). Per germline, CDR1 GTSNPN and CDR2 SVGIG (reference sequence). The CDR3 has 16 residues. Deletions cut 4 bases from V and 5 bases from J, with 23 bases between. This CDR3 is CAWNILGGLGGTEAFF. The CDR3 nucleotides are TGTGCCTGGAACATCCTAGGGGGTCTTGGGGGTACTGAAGCTTTCTTT.

The V and J genes are TRBV28 and TRBJ2-1, with 7 bases fitting TRBD2. The germline V gene encodes CDR1 MDHEN and CDR2 SYDVKM. The CDR3 sequence is 17 residues long. J was trimmed by 0 bases and V by 3 bases; bases with no gene match: 8. This CDR3 reads CASSLASGPPSYNEQFF. Written as DNA, the CDR3 is TGTGCCAGCAGTTTGGCTAGCGGTCCCCCCTCCTACAATGAGCAGTTCTTC.

The rearrangement links TRBV28 to TRBJ2-5, with 11 bases that match TRBD2. CDR1 and CDR2 from the germline V gene are MDHEN and SYDVKM. V trimming: 3 bases; J trimming: 4 bases; junction bases outside the gene matches: 4. This CDR3 has 15 residues. CDR3 loop: CASSFPTSGVETQYF. CDR3 sequence (DNA): TGTGCCAGCAGTTTCCCGACTAGCGGGGTAGAGACCCAGTACTTC. Full variable domain (rest looked up from reference TRBV28 and TRBJ2-5): DVKVTQSSRYLVKRTGEKVFLECVQDMDHENMFWYRQDPGLGLRLIYFSYDVKMKEKGDIPEGYSVSREKKERFSLILESASTNQTSMYLCASSFPTSGVETQYFGPGTRLLVL.

The genes are TRBV7-9 and TRBJ2-1; the D is unclear. V lost 0 bases to trimming and J lost 12 bases, with 9 bases between them. Germline V gives CDR1 SEHNR, CDR2 FQNEAQ (reference sequence). The CDR3 spans 12 residues. The CDR3 coding sequence is TGTGCCAGCAGCTTAGCGCTAGGCCTGCAGTTCTTC. Amino acids: CASSLALGLQFF.

The chain uses TRBV2 and TRBJ1-2; 7 nucleotides match TRBD1. The trim removed 6 bases at V and 2 bases at J, leaving 6 bases unmatched. The V gene's germline CDR1 is SNHLY and CDR2 FYNNEI. CDR3 size: 14 residues. The CDR3 spells CASRAGQANYGYTF. Here the CDR3 DNA reads TGTGCCAGCAGGGCCGGACAGGCGAACTATGGCTACACCTTC.

V and J are TRBV6-6 and TRBJ2-7; TRBD1 aligns across 8 bases. After removal of 8 bases from V and 2 bases from J, the junction contained 8 bases not matched to a gene. The CDR3 has 14 residues. CDR1 is MNHNY and CDR2 is SVGAGI in the germline V gene (reference sequence). CDR3 region: CASGRTGTTYEQYF. CDR3 bases: TGTGCCAGCGGCCGGACAGGGACAACCTACGAGCAGTACTTC.

V usage is TRBV7-8 and J usage is TRBJ2-7; D might be TRBD2 (6 bases). Germline loops: CDR1 SGHVS, CDR2 FQNEAQ. The V end lost 8 bases, the J end lost 1 base, and 21 bases lay between the germline ends. The CDR3 sequence is 16 residues long. As DNA, the CDR3 is TGTGCCAGCGCCTACCCCCCGGGGGAGAGGTCCTACGAGCAGTACTTC. Encoded protein: CASAYPPGERSYEQYF.

This chain links TRBV9 with TRBJ1-4; D is unclear. The CDR3 totals 14 residues. Per the germline V gene, CDR1 is SGDLS and CDR2 is YYNGEE. V gave up 0 bases and J gave up 8 bases, with 11 bases separating them. CDR3 amino acids: CASSVGGLEEKLFF. In nucleotides, the CDR3 is TGTGCCAGCAGCGTAGGGGGTTTGGAGGAAAAACTGTTTTTT. The variable domain in full, with the rest retrieved from reference TRBV9 and TRBJ1-4, is DSGVTQTPKHLITATGQRVTLRCSPRSGDLSVYWYQQSLDQGLQFLIQYYNGEERAKGNILERFSAQQFPDLHSELNLSSLELGDSALYFCASSVGGLEEKLFFGSGTQLSVL.

V is TRBV9 and J is TRBJ2-1; 8 bases match TRBD2. Trimming cost V 2 bases and J 11 bases; bases outside gene matches: 6. Germline loops: CDR1 SGDLS, CDR2 YYNGEE. The length of the CDR3 is 13 residues. This CDR3 reads CASSVGGEVQQFF. CDR3 bases: TGTGCCAGCAGCGTCGGGGGGGAGGTCCAGCAGTTCTTC.

The V and J genes are TRBV14 and TRBJ2-1, with 7 bases identical to TRBD2. This CDR3 spans 18 amino acids. With 0 bases clipped from V and 0 bases from J, the junction kept 8 bases outside the gene matches. Germline loops: CDR1 SGHDN, CDR2 FVKESK. The CDR3 DNA sequence: TGTGCCAGCAGCCAAGATCGGTCGGCTAGCGGCTCCTACAATGAGCAGTTCTTC. Its translation: CASSQDRSASGSYNEQFF.